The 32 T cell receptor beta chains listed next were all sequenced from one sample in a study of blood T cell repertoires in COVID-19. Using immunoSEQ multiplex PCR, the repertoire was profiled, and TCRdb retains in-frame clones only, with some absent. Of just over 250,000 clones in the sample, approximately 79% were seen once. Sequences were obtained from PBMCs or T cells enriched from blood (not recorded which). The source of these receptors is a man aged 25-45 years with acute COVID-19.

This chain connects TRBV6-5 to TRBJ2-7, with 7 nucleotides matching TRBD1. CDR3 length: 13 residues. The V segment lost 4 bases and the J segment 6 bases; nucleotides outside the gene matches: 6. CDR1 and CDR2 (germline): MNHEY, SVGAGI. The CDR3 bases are TGTGCCAGCAGTTGGGACAGTAAGAGCGAGCAGTACGTC. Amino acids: CASSWDSKSEQYV.

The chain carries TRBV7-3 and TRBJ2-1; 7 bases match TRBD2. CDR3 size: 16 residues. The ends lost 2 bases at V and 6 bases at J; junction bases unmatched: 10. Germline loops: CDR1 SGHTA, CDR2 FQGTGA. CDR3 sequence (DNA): TGTGCCAGCAGCTTATCACCGGGAGGCCTTCCCAATGAGCAGTTCTTC. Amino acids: CASSLSPGGLPNEQFF.

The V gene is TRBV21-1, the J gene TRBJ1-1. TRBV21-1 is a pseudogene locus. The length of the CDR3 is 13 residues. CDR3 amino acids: CASSNPGGSEAFF. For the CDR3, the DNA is TGTGCCAGCAGCAATCCGGGGGGGTCTGAAGCTTTCTTT.

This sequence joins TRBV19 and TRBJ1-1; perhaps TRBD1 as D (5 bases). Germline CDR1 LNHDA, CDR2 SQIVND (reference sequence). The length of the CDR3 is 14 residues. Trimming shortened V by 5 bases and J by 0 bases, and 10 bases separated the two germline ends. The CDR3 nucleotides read TGTGCCAGTAGTTCGGTCAGGGTGAACACTGAAGCTTTCTTT. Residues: CASSSVRVNTEAFF. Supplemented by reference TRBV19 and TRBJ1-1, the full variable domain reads DGGITQSPKYLFRKEGQNVTLSCEQNLNHDAMYWYRQDPGQGLRLIYYSQIVNDFQKGDIAEGYSVSREKKESFPLTVTSAQKNPTAFYLCASSSVRVNTEAFFGQGTRLTVV.

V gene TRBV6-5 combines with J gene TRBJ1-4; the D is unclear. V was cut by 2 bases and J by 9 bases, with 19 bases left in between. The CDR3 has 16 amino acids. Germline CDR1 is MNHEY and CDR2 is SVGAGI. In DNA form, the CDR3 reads TGTGCCAGCAGTTACGTGGTCGGGAAGTGGGGTCAAAAACTGTTTTTT. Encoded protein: CASSYVVGKWGQKLFF.

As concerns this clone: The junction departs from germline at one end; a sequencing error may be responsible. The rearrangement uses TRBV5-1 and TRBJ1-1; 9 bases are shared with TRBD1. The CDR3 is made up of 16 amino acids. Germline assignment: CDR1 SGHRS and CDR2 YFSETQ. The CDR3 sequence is CASSPGMDRGYTEAFF. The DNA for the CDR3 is TGTGCCAGCAGCCCCGGAATGGACAGGGGCTACACTGAAGCTTTCTTT.

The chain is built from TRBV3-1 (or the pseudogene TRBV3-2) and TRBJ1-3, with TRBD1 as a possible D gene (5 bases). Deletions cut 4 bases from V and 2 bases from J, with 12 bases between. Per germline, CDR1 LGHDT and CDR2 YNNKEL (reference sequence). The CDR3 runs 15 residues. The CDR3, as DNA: TGTGCCAGCAGCCGGGGGGACGGACCTGGAAACACCATATATTTT. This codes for CASSRGDGPGNTIYF.

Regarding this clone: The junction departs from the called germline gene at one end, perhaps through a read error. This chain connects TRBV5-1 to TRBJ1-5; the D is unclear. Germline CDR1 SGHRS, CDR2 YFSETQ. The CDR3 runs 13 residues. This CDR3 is CASSPDSNQPQHF. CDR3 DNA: TGTGCCAGCAGCCCAGACTCGAATCAGCCCCAGCATTTT.

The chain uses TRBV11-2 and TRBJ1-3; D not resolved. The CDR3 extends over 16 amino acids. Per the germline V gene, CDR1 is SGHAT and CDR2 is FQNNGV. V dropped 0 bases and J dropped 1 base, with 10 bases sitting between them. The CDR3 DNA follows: TGTGCCAGCAGCTTAGATCGCGCCCGTTCTGGAAACACCATATATTTT. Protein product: CASSLDRARSGNTIYF.

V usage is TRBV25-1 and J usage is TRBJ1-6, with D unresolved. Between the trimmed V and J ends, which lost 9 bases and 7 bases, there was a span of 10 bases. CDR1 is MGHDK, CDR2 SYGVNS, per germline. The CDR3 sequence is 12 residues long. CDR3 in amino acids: CASRKENSPLHF. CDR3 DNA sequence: TGTGCCAGTAGGAAGGAGAATTCACCCCTCCACTTT.

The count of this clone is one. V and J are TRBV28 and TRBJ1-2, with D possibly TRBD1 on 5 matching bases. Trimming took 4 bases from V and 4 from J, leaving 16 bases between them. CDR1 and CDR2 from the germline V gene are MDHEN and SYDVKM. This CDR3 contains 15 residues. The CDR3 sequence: CASSSHPDSPYGYTF. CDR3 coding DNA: TGTGCCAGCAGTTCCCACCCCGACAGCCCCTATGGCTACACCTTC.

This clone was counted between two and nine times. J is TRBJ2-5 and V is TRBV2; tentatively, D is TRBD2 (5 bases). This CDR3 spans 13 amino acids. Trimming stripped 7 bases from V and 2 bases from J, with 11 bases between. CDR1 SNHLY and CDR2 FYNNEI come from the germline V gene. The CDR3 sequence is CASNGLDQETQYF. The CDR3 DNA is TGTGCCAGCAACGGACTGGATCAAGAGACCCAGTACTTC.

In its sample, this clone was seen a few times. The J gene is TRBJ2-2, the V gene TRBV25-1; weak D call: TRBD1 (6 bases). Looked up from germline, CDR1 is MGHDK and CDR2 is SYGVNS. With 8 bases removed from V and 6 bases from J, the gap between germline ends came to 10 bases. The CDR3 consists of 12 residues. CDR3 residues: CASARGPGELFF. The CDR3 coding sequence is TGTGCCAGCGCCAGGGGACCCGGGGAGCTGTTTTTT.

CDR3 loop: CATSDTGQGNDEQFF. The CDR3, as DNA: TGTGCCACCAGTGATACGGGACAGGGTAACGATGAGCAGTTCTTC. The chain recombines TRBV24-1 with TRBJ2-1; 9 nucleotides line up with TRBD1. With V trimmed by 3 bases and J by 8 bases, 7 bases remained unmatched. The CDR3 totals 15 residues. Germline CDR1 KGHDR, CDR2 SFDVKD.

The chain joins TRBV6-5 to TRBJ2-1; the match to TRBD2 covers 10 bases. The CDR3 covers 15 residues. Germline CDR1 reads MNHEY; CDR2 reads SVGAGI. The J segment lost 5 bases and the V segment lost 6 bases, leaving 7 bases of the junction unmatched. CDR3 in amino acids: CASSALAGDHNEQFF. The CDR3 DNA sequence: TGTGCCAGCAGCGCCCTAGCGGGGGACCACAATGAGCAGTTCTTC.

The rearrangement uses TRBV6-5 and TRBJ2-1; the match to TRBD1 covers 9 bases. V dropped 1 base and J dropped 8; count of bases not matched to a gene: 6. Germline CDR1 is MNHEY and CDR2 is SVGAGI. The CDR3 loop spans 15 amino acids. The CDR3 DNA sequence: TGTGCCAGCAGTTACTTAGGGACAGGGTTCCATGAGCAGTTCTTC. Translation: CASSYLGTGFHEQFF.

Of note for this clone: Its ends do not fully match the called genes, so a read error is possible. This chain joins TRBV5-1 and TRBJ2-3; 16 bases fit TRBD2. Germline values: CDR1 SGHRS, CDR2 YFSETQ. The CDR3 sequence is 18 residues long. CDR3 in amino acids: CASSQGLAGGRVADTQYF. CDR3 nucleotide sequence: TGTGCCAGCAGCCAGGGACTAGCGGGAGGGCGGGTCGCAGATACGCAGTATTTT.

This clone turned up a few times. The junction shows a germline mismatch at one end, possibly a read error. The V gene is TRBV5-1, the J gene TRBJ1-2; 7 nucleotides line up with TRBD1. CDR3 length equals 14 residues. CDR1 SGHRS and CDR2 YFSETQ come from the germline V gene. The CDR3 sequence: CASSVDRVGYGYTF. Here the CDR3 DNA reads TGTGCCAGCAGCGTCGACAGGGTCGGCTATGGCTACACCTTC.

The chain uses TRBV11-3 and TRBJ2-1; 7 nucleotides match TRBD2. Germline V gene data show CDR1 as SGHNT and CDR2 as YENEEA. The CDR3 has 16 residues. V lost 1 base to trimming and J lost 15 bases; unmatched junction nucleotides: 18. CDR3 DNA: TGTGCCAGCAGCTTAGGACGGTCGGCTAGCGGTCCCTGGGGGTTCTTC. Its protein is CASSLGRSASGPWGFF. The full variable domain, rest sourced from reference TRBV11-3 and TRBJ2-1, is EAGVVQSPRYKIIEKKQPVAFWCNPISGHNTLYWYLQNLGQGPELLIRYENEEAVDDSQLPKDRFSAERLKGVDSTLKIQPAELGDSAVYLCASSLGRSASGPWGFFGPGTRLTVL.

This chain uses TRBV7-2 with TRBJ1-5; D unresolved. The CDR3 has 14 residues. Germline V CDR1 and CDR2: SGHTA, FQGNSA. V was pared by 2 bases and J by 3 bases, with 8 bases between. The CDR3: CASSLQRANQPQHF. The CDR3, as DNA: TGTGCCAGCAGCTTACAGCGGGCCAATCAGCCCCAGCATTTT.

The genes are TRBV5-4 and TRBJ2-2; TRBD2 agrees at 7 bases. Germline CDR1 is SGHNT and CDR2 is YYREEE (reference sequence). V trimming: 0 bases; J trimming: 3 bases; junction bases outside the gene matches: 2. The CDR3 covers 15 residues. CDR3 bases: TGTGCCAGCAGCTTGGGGCGGGGGTACACCGGGGAGCTGTTTTTT. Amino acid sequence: CASSLGRGYTGELFF.

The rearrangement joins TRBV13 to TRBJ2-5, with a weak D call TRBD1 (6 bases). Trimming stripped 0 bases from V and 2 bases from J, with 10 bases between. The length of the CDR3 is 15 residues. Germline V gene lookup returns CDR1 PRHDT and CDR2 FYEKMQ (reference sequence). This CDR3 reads CASSLGRGQQETQYF. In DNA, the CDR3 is TGTGCCAGCAGCTTAGGCCGCGGACAGCAAGAGACCCAGTACTTC.

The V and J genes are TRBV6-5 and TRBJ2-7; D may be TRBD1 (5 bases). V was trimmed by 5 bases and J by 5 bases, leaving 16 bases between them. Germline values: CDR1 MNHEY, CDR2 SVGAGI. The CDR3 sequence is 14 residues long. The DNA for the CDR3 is TGTGCCAGCAGTCGCGCAGGGTATTCAGACGAGCAGTACGTC. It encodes CASSRAGYSDEQYV.

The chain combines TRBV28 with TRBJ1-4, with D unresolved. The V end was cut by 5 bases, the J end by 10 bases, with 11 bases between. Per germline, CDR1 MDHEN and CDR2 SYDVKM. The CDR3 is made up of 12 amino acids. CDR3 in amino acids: CASSPRSRKLFF. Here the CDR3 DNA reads TGTGCCAGCAGTCCCCGATCTAGAAAACTGTTTTTT.

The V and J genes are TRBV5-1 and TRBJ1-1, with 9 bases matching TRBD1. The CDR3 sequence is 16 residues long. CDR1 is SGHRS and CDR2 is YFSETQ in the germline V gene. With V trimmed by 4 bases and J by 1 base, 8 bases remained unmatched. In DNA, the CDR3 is TGCGCCAGCAGCCCTGGACAGGGGACGGGGAACACTGAAGCTTTCTTT. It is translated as CASSPGQGTGNTEAFF.

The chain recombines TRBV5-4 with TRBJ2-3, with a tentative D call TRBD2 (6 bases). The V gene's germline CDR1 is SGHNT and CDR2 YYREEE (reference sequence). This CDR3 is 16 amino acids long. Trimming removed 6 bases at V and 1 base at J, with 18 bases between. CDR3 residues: CASTHRWRGGTDTQYF. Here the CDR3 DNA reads TGTGCCAGCACCCACCGCTGGCGGGGAGGCACAGATACGCAGTATTTT.

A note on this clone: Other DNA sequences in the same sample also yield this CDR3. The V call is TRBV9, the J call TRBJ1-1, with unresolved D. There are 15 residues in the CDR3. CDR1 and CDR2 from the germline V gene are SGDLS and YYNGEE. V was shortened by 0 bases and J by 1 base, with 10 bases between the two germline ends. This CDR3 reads CASSVGALGNTEAFF. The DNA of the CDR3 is TGTGCCAGCAGCGTAGGGGCCTTGGGGAACACTGAAGCTTTCTTT.

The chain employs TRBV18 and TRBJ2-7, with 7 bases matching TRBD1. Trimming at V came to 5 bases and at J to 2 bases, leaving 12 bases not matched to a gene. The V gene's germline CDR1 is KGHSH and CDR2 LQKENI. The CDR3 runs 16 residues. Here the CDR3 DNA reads TGTGCCAGCTCAGACCGGAGAACAGGGGAGCCCTACGAGCAGTACGTC. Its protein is CASSDRRTGEPYEQYV.

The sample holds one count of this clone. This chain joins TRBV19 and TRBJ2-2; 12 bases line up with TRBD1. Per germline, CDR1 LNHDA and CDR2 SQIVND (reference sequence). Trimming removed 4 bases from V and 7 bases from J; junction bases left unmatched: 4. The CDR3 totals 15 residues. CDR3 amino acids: CASSTRDRGLGELFF. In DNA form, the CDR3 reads TGTGCCAGTAGTACACGGGACAGGGGGCTCGGGGAGCTGTTTTTT.

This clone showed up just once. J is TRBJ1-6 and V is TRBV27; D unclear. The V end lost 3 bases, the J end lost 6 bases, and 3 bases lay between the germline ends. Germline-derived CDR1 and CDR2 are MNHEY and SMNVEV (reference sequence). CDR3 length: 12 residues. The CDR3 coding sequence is TGTGCCAGCAGTTTGAGTAATTCACCCCTCCACTTT. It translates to CASSLSNSPLHF.

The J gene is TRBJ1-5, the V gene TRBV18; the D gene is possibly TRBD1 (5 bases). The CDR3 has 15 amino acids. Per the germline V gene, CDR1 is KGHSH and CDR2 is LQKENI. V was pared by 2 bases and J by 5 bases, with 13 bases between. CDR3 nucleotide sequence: TGTGCCAGCTCACCAAGGTTAGGGGATGATCAGCCCCAGCATTTT. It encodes CASSPRLGDDQPQHF. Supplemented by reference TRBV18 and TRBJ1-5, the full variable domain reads NAGVMQNPRHLVRRRGQEARLRCSPMKGHSHVYWYRQLPEEGLKFMVYLQKENIIDESGMPKERFSAEFPKEGPSILRIQQVVRGDSAAYFCASSPRLGDDQPQHFGDGTRLSIL.

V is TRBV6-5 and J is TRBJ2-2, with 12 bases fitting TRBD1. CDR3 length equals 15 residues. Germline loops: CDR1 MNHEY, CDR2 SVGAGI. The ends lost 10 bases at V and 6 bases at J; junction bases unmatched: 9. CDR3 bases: TGTGCCACGGAATCGGGACAGGGGGCTTCCGGGGAGCTGTTTTTT. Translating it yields CATESGQGASGELFF.